Listed below are T cell receptor beta chains from one sample, sequenced in a study of T cell responses to AZD1222 COVID-19 vaccine. Repertoires were generated with immunoSEQ multiplex PCR, while TCRdb's copy carries only in-frame clones and drops some. Of approximately 190,000 clones listed, around nine tenths were seen once; the top ten hold 3.6%. Specimen: peripheral blood, collected 28 days after the second dose of the MenACWY control vaccine. The receptor source for this set is an adult who received the MenACWY meningococcal vaccine as a control. CDR3s include the opening cysteine and the closing phenylalanine or tryptophan. The D gene is left open where the match is weak. Size values are once, few and many counts, or a class for expanded clones, and some rows have none.

D: NA; size: NA; J: TRBJ2-1; V: TRBV9; DNA: TGTGCCAGCAGCGTTACCGGGACATTGGGAGTTTACGAGCAGTTCTTC; CDR3: CASSVTGTLGVYEQFF
D: NA; size: NA; J: TRBJ1-1; V: TRBV5-4; DNA: TGTGCCAGCAGCCCCACCAGAGCAGGGAACACTGAAGCTTTCTTT; CDR3: CASSPTRAGNTEAFF
D: NA; size: NA; J: TRBJ2-1; V: TRBV12-3/TRBV12-4; DNA: TGTGCCAGCAGTTGGGGTACCTACAATGAGCAGTTCTTC; CDR3: CASSWGTYNEQFF
D: NA; size: NA; J: TRBJ2-1; V: TRBV25-1; DNA: TGTGTCCCAAAACGACTGTTGAGCTCCTACAATGAGCAGTTCTTC; CDR3: CVPKRLLSSYNEQFF
D: NA; size: NA; J: TRBJ2-3; V: TRBV7-8; DNA: TGTGCCAGCAGCTTAGGCCCTCTTCGGCTCACAGATACGCAGTATTTT; CDR3: CASSLGPLRLTDTQYF
D: NA; size: NA; J: TRBJ1-2; V: TRBV13; DNA: TGTGCCAGCAGCACGACGACAGTCTATGGCTACACCTTC; CDR3: CASSTTTVYGYTF
D: NA; size: few; J: TRBJ2-5; V: TRBV13; DNA: TGTGCCAGCAGCTTAGTCCCGCAGGGTACCATCCAAGAGACCCAGTACTTC; CDR3: CASSLVPQGTIQETQYF
D: NA; size: NA; J: TRBJ1-1; V: TRBV6-4; DNA: TGTGCCAGCAGTGAGACCAGGGGGAACACTGAAGCTTTCTTT; CDR3: CASSETRGNTEAFF
D: NA; size: NA; J: TRBJ1-4; V: TRBV3-1/TRBV3-2; DNA: TGTGCCAGCAGAGTGGCTGATGAAAAACTGTTTTTT; CDR3: CASRVADEKLFF
D: TRBD2; size: NA; J: TRBJ2-5; V: TRBV14; DNA: TGTGCCAGCAGCCAAGGTGGAACTAGCGTGTACCAAGAGACCCAGTACTTC; CDR3: CASSQGGTSVYQETQYF
D: NA; size: NA; J: TRBJ1-5; V: TRBV30; DNA: TGTGCCTGGAGTGTATCGGGGGACCAGCCCCAGCATTTT; CDR3: CAWSVSGDQPQHF
D: TRBD1; size: NA; J: TRBJ1-2; V: TRBV5-6; DNA: TGTGCCAGCAGCGCGGGACAGGGGAACTATGGCTACACCTTC; CDR3: CASSAGQGNYGYTF
D: TRBD1; size: once; J: TRBJ2-1; V: TRBV28; DNA: TGTGCCAGCACCCCCCGCCGGGACAGACAACCAGGTGAGCAGTTCTTC; CDR3: CASTPRRDRQPGEQFF
D: NA; size: NA; J: TRBJ2-3; V: TRBV10-1; DNA: TGCGCCAGCAGTGATGTCGACGGCACAGATACGCAGTATTTT; CDR3: CASSDVDGTDTQYF
D: NA; size: once; J: TRBJ2-7; V: TRBV7-2; DNA: TGTGCCAGCAGCCTCTATCCGGGGGACTCCTACGAGCAGTACTTC; CDR3: CASSLYPGDSYEQYF
D: TRBD2; size: once; J: TRBJ2-1; V: TRBV15; DNA: TGTGCCACCAGCAGAGATTTCCTGGGCGGGAGAGTAGGAGAGCAGTTCTTC; CDR3: CATSRDFLGGRVGEQFF
D: TRBD2; size: NA; J: TRBJ2-7; V: TRBV19; DNA: TGTGCCAGTAGGCCAGAGAGCGGGAGGGCCTGGTACGAGCAGTACTTC; CDR3: CASRPESGRAWYEQYF
D: NA; size: NA; J: TRBJ1-6; V: TRBV6-2/TRBV6-3; DNA: TGTGCCAGCAGTTACCCCCGTGGCGGCGAACCCCTCCACTTT; CDR3: CASSYPRGGEPLHF
D: TRBD1; size: NA; J: TRBJ1-2; V: TRBV10-3; DNA: TGTGCCATCAGCTCCTACGGTGGGACAGGGAATGGCTACACCTTC; CDR3: CAISSYGGTGNGYTF
D: NA; size: NA; J: TRBJ1-4; V: TRBV20-1; DNA: TGCAGTGCTGGAGAGAATGAAAAACTGTTTTTT; CDR3: CSAGENEKLFF
D: TRBD1; size: NA; J: TRBJ1-1; V: TRBV19; DNA: TGTGCCAGTAGTGTACCGGGACAGGGCGGAAACACTGAAGCTTTCTTT; CDR3: CASSVPGQGGNTEAFF
D: NA; size: NA; J: TRBJ1-4; V: TRBV5-8; DNA: TGTGCCAGCAGGTTCCAAGGGGGAGAAAAACTGTTTTTT; CDR3: CASRFQGGEKLFF
D: NA; size: once; J: TRBJ1-4; V: TRBV5-1; DNA: TGCGCCAGCAGCTTGGGACTTTGGGGAGATGAAAAACTGTTTTTT; CDR3: CASSLGLWGDEKLFF
D: NA; size: once; J: TRBJ1-1; V: TRBV19; DNA: TGTGCCAGTACGTTAAGTAGGAGGACTGAAGCTTTCTTT; CDR3: CASTLSRRTEAFF
D: NA; size: NA; J: TRBJ2-5; V: TRBV6-5; DNA: TGTGCCAGCAGCCGCGGGCCGGGGGGCGCAGAGACCCAGTACTTC; CDR3: CASSRGPGGAETQYF
D: NA; size: NA; J: TRBJ1-1; V: TRBV6-2/TRBV6-3; DNA: TGTGCCAGCAGTTACCAGGGGAACACTGAAGCTTTCTTT; CDR3: CASSYQGNTEAFF
D: NA; size: NA; J: TRBJ2-5; V: TRBV19; DNA: TGTGCCAGTAGTATAATGGTCGGGATTTCGGAGACCCAGTACTTC; CDR3: CASSIMVGISETQYF
D: NA; size: NA; J: TRBJ1-1; V: TRBV3-1/TRBV3-2; DNA: TGTGCCAGCACGAAGGCATTTAGAATGAACACTGAAGCTTTCTTT; CDR3: CASTKAFRMNTEAFF
D: TRBD1; size: NA; J: TRBJ1-1; V: TRBV19; DNA: TGTGCCAGTAGTATGATGCGCCAGGGGGTGAGTCCTGAAGCTTTCTTT; CDR3: CASSMMRQGVSPEAFF
D: TRBD1; size: once; J: TRBJ1-1; V: TRBV24-1; DNA: TGTGCCACCAGTGGGGTGGACAGGGCTGAAGCTTTCTTT; CDR3: CATSGVDRAEAFF
D: NA; size: NA; J: TRBJ1-4; V: TRBV7-9; DNA: TGTGCCAGCAGCTTCCCGGGGGCAACTAATGAAAAACTGTTTTTT; CDR3: CASSFPGATNEKLFF
D: NA; size: NA; J: TRBJ2-5; V: TRBV24-1; DNA: TGTGCCACCAGCCTCGAGGGAACCCAGTACTTC; CDR3: CATSLEGTQYF
D: NA; size: NA; J: TRBJ1-6; V: TRBV3-1/TRBV3-2; DNA: TGTGCCAGCAGCCAAGATGGAGATTCACCCCTCCACTTT; CDR3: CASSQDGDSPLHF
D: NA; size: NA; J: TRBJ1-5; V: TRBV19; DNA: TGTGCCAGTACGCAGGGTTTTCAGCCCCAGCATTTT; CDR3: CASTQGFQPQHF
D: NA; size: NA; J: TRBJ2-1; V: TRBV2; DNA: TGTGCCAGCAGTACGAAGAGATATGAGCAGTTCTTC; CDR3: CASSTKRYEQFF
D: NA; size: NA; J: TRBJ1-3; V: TRBV19; DNA: TGTGCCAGTAGTATGGAGGGGCCGAACGGAAACACCATATATTTT; CDR3: CASSMEGPNGNTIYF
D: NA; size: NA; J: TRBJ1-1; V: TRBV11-2; DNA: TGTGCCAGCAGCCAAATCGTAGGCACTGAAGCTTTCTTT; CDR3: CASSQIVGTEAFF
D: TRBD1; size: NA; J: TRBJ2-3; V: TRBV9; DNA: TGTGCCAGCAACAGACAGGGGGCAGATACGCAGTATTTT; CDR3: CASNRQGADTQYF
D: NA; size: NA; J: TRBJ2-7; V: TRBV10-3; DNA: TGTGCCATCAGTGACAACCCAACCTACGAGCAGTACTTC; CDR3: CAISDNPTYEQYF
D: TRBD1; size: NA; J: TRBJ1-1; V: TRBV7-9; DNA: TGTGCCAGCAGCTTAGAGGGGGCAACTGAAGCTTTCTTT; CDR3: CASSLEGATEAFF
D: TRBD2; size: NA; J: TRBJ2-7; V: TRBV19; DNA: TGTGCCAGTAGTTTATCAACAAGGGCTAGCGGGGCCTACGAGCAGTACTTC; CDR3: CASSLSTRASGAYEQYF
D: NA; size: few; J: TRBJ1-1; V: TRBV2; DNA: TGTGCCAGCAGTGAACACGGCAGGGAAGCTTTCTTT; CDR3: CASSEHGREAFF
D: NA; size: NA; J: TRBJ2-3; V: TRBV2; DNA: TGTGCCAGCAGTAAGGAAGGAGACACAGATACGCAGTATTTT; CDR3: CASSKEGDTDTQYF
D: NA; size: NA; J: TRBJ2-7; V: TRBV5-1; DNA: TGCGCCAGCAGGCCGGCACAGTGGGGCGAGCAGTACTTC; CDR3: CASRPAQWGEQYF
D: NA; size: NA; J: TRBJ2-7; V: TRBV5-1; DNA: TGCGCCAGCAGCTTGAAATGGGACATTAGTTACGAGCAGTACTTC; CDR3: CASSLKWDISYEQYF
D: NA; size: NA; J: TRBJ2-2; V: TRBV5-6; DNA: TGTGCCAGCAGCTTAAATAGAATCGAGAACACCGGGGAGCTGTTTTTT; CDR3: CASSLNRIENTGELFF
D: NA; size: NA; J: TRBJ1-1; V: TRBV19; DNA: TGTGCCAGTAGTATGCGCTGGGGCATGAACACTGAAGCTTTCTTT; CDR3: CASSMRWGMNTEAFF
D: NA; size: NA; J: TRBJ1-2; V: TRBV11-1; DNA: TGTGCCAGCAGCCTGGGGGGAATCGCTGGCTACACCTTC; CDR3: CASSLGGIAGYTF
D: NA; size: NA; J: TRBJ2-5; V: TRBV4-1; DNA: TGCGCCAGCAGCCAAGATCCCACCAAACAGTACTTC; CDR3: CASSQDPTKQYF
D: NA; size: NA; J: TRBJ1-5; V: TRBV24-1; DNA: TGTGCCACCAGTGATCCGACGGCGGGAGAGGTCAATCAGCCCCAGCATTTT; CDR3: CATSDPTAGEVNQPQHF
D: NA; size: NA; J: TRBJ2-1; V: TRBV12-3/TRBV12-4; DNA: TGTGCCAGCAGTTTAGTCAATGAGCAGTTCTTC; CDR3: CASSLVNEQFF
D: NA; size: NA; J: TRBJ2-7; V: TRBV29-1; DNA: TGCAGCGTCCGAAGACGGGGAGGCTCCTACGAGCAGTACTTC; CDR3: CSVRRRGGSYEQYF
D: TRBD1; size: NA; J: TRBJ1-3; V: TRBV19; DNA: TGTGCCAGTAGCTCAATGGACAGGGCGGGAAACACCATATATTTT; CDR3: CASSSMDRAGNTIYF
D: NA; size: NA; J: TRBJ1-2; V: TRBV27; DNA: TGTGCCAGCAGTAGGGCGACGGGATCCCTATATGGCTACACCTTC; CDR3: CASSRATGSLYGYTF
D: TRBD1; size: NA; J: TRBJ2-7; V: TRBV19; DNA: TGTGCCAGTAGTATGAGACAGGGGTACTACGAGCAGTACTTC; CDR3: CASSMRQGYYEQYF